A single sample gave rise to the 19 T cell receptor beta chains below, sequenced in a study of neurological immune-mediated disorders. Time point denoted: technical triplicate 2. TCRdb analysed the 5' RACE reads with MiXCR anew, one entry per CDR3 protein. The sample lists about 59,000 distinct CDR3 sequences, approximately 25% occurring once. Sequencing was done on a sample of PBMCs. These TCRs come from a man between 60 and 75 years old with HTLV-1-associated myelopathy (HAM/TSP).

This clonotype was recorded at least ten times. This sequence joins TRBV14 and TRBJ1-1; D is undetermined. V gave up 0 bases and J gave up 1 base, with 15 bases separating them. The CDR3 runs to 17 residues. Germline V lookup: CDR1 SGHDN, CDR2 FVKESK. As DNA, the CDR3 is TGTGCCAGCAGCCAAGATCCGGTTAAAGTGAGGAACACTGAAGCTTTCTTT. This encodes CASSQDPVKVRNTEAFF.

Many counts were recorded for this clonotype. The chain employs TRBV7-8 and TRBJ2-3; tentatively, D is TRBD2 (6 bases). The CDR3 runs 16 residues. V lost 5 bases and J lost 1, with 16 bases in between. The germline V gene encodes CDR1 SGHVS and CDR2 FQNEAQ. The CDR3 bases are TGTGCCAGCAGCGATATAGCGGACATCCGCACAGATACGCAGTATTTT. Encoded protein: CASSDIADIRTDTQYF.

This clonotype was detected ten times or more. This may be a read error: a much more frequent sequence differs by one nucleotide. The chain carries TRBV5-1 and TRBJ2-5, with 10 bases matching TRBD1. The V segment lost 4 bases and the J segment 3 bases; nucleotides outside the gene matches: 3. The CDR3 spans 14 residues. The germline CDR1 and CDR2 sequences are SGHRS and YFSETQ. The CDR3 here is CASSTGTGEETQYF. The CDR3 coding sequence is TGCGCCAGCAGCACAGGGACAGGGGAAGAGACCCAGTACTTC.

This clonotype was seen once. V and J are TRBV20-1 and TRBJ1-1; no clear D gene. This CDR3 contains 14 residues. The germline CDR1 and CDR2 sequences are DFQATT and SNEGSKA (reference sequence). Trimming took off 0 bases at V and 3 bases at J, with 11 bases between the two ends. CDR3 bases: TGCAGTGCTAGAGAATGGCAGAGGGACACTGAAGCTTTCTTT. Residues: CSAREWQRDTEAFF.

J is TRBJ2-3 and V is TRBV19, with D tentatively TRBD2 (6 bases). Trimming removed 10 bases at V and 0 bases at J, with 17 bases between. Germline V lookup: CDR1 LNHDA, CDR2 SQIVND (reference sequence). The CDR3 is 15 amino acids. CDR3 sequence reads: CATQMRGSSTDTQYF. DNA of the CDR3: TGTGCCACCCAGATGCGGGGCTCAAGCACAGATACGCAGTATTTT.

This clonotype came up many times. The rearrangement uses TRBV12-3 or TRBV12-4 and TRBJ2-7; no firm D call. The CDR3 consists of 12 residues. The germline V and J ends were trimmed by 4 bases and 6 bases, with 10 bases remaining between them. As DNA, the CDR3 is TGTGCCAGCAGTTGGGGTATTAGCGAGCAGTACTTC. Protein product: CASSWGISEQYF.

The chain couples TRBV7-9 to TRBJ1-1, with no clear D. The CDR3 spans 13 residues. Germline lookup yields CDR1 SEHNR and CDR2 FQNEAQ (reference sequence). The V end lost 7 bases, the J end lost 4 bases, and 13 bases lay between the germline ends. The CDR3 region has the DNA TGTGCCAGCACCCTCACTGGCCGCACTGAAGCTTTCTTT. Residues: CASTLTGRTEAFF.

This clonotype has at least ten counts. The J gene is TRBJ2-1, the V gene TRBV2, with D unresolved. Trimming pared 4 bases from V and 4 bases from J, leaving 11 bases between. The germline CDR1 and CDR2 sequences are SNHLY and FYNNEI. This CDR3 spans 14 amino acids. This CDR3 reads CASSGLTGYNEQFF. CDR3 coding DNA: TGTGCCAGCAGTGGGCTGACGGGTTACAATGAGCAGTTCTTC.

This clonotype was seen repeatedly, ten times or more. The chain joins TRBV6-1 to TRBJ2-5; 10 bases map to TRBD2. This CDR3 contains 13 residues. From germline, CDR1 is MNHNS and CDR2 SASEGT. Unmatched junction bases numbered 4, after V lost 11 bases and J lost 1 base. The CDR3 loop reads CAGKREGQETQYF. CDR3 in DNA: TGTGCCGGCAAGCGGGAGGGCCAAGAGACCCAGTACTTC.

The chain joins TRBV5-1 to TRBJ2-7; 8 positions match TRBD1. After removal of 4 bases from V and 3 bases from J, the junction contained 9 bases not matched to a gene. The germline V gene has CDR1 SGHRS and CDR2 YFSETQ. The CDR3 is 15 amino acids. The CDR3: CASSPLDRVGYEQYF. DNA of the CDR3: TGCGCCAGCAGCCCATTGGACAGGGTTGGCTACGAGCAGTACTTC.

This clonotype came up many times. This chain joins TRBV7-8 and TRBJ2-2; D may be TRBD1 (5 bases). The CDR3 sequence is 16 residues long. CDR1 is SGHVS, CDR2 FQNEAQ, per germline. V lost 0 bases and J 6 bases, leaving 14 bases between the germline ends. The CDR3: CASSLAPQAYSGELFF. The CDR3, as DNA: TGTGCCAGCAGCTTAGCGCCACAGGCCTACTCCGGGGAGCTGTTTTTT. Using reference TRBV7-8 and TRBJ2-2 for the parts outside the CDR3, the full variable domain is GAGVSQSPRYKVAKRGQDVALRCDPISGHVSLFWYQQALGQGPEFLTYFQNEAQLDKSGLPSDRFFAERPEGSVSTLKIQRTQQEDSAVYLCASSLAPQAYSGELFFGEGSRLTVL.

This clonotype was counted many times. The V and J genes are TRBV5-6 and TRBJ2-2; 11 bases line up with TRBD2. With 2 bases clipped from V and 4 bases from J, the junction kept 16 bases outside the gene matches. The germline V gene encodes CDR1 SGHDT and CDR2 YYEEEE. The CDR3 loop spans 20 amino acids. The CDR3 here is CASSFESWPPLAGVTGELFF. CDR3 nucleotides: TGTGCCAGCAGCTTTGAATCGTGGCCGCCACTAGCGGGAGTCACCGGGGAGCTGTTTTTT.

This clonotype was picked up many times. The genes are TRBV20-1 and TRBJ1-3, with D maybe TRBD1 (5 bases). Trimming took off 6 bases at V and 0 bases at J, with 12 bases between the two ends. There are 14 residues in the CDR3. Germline assignment: CDR1 DFQATT and CDR2 SNEGSKA (reference sequence). The CDR3 loop reads CSAARASSGNTIYF. DNA of the CDR3: TGCAGTGCCGCCAGGGCGAGCTCTGGAAACACCATATATTTT.

This clonotype appeared many times. The chain uses TRBV15 and TRBJ2-1; D gene unclear. V was clipped by 1 base and J by 10 bases, with 11 bases between them. The germline CDR1 and CDR2 sequences are LNHNV and YYDKDF (reference sequence). The CDR3 runs to 13 residues. The CDR3 nucleotides read TGTGCCACCAGCAGAGCACTTACGGAGGAGCAGTTCTTC. This translates into CATSRALTEEQFF. The full variable domain, rest sourced from reference TRBV15 and TRBJ2-1, is DAMVIQNPRYQVTQFGKPVTLSCSQTLNHNVMYWYQQKSSQAPKLLFHYYDKDFNNEADTPDNFQSRRPNTSFCFLDIRSPGLGDTAMYLCATSRALTEEQFFGPGTRLTVL.

This clonotype was detected ten times or more. CDR3 sequence reads: CASSSTWYNEQFF. CDR3 nucleotide sequence: TGTGCCAGCAGCTCAACATGGTACAATGAGCAGTTCTTC. The genes are TRBV7-2 and TRBJ2-1; no clear D gene. V was shortened by 4 bases and J by 4 bases, with 8 bases between the two germline ends. The germline CDR1 and CDR2 sequences are SGHTA and FQGNSA. The CDR3 sequence is 13 residues long.

This clonotype showed up many times. The rearrangement joins TRBV12-3 or TRBV12-4 to TRBJ2-1; TRBD2 matches 7 bases. This CDR3 has 13 residues. The V segment lost 6 bases and the J segment 9 bases; nucleotides outside the gene matches: 8. The chain's CDR3 is CASSGGSPGEQFF. The CDR3 nucleotides are TGTGCCAGCAGCGGCGGGAGTCCAGGTGAGCAGTTCTTC.

CDR3 sequence (DNA): TGCAGTGCTCGTAGGTGGGGGGCCTACAATGAGCAGTTCTTC. Amino acid sequence: CSARRWGAYNEQFF. V and J are TRBV20-1 and TRBJ2-1, with D perhaps matching TRBD2 (6 bases). V lost 5 bases and J lost 2, with 13 bases in between. CDR1 is DFQATT and CDR2 is SNEGSKA in the germline V gene (reference sequence). This CDR3 spans 14 amino acids.

The J gene is TRBJ2-4, the V gene TRBV12-3 or TRBV12-4; the D gene is possibly TRBD2 (6 bases). V lost 3 bases, J lost 15 bases, and 18 bases lay in between. The CDR3 consists of 13 residues. As DNA, the CDR3 is TGTGCCAGCAGTTTGGGGCCGGAGGGCGGGTTGTACTTC. Protein sequence: CASSLGPEGGLYF.

The table lists this clonotype with many counts. The gene calls are TRBV3-1 and TRBJ2-2, with TRBD2 identical over 8 bases. This CDR3 contains 16 residues. Per the germline V gene, CDR1 is LGHDT and CDR2 is YNNKEL (reference sequence). The ends lost 2 bases at V and 5 bases at J; junction bases unmatched: 7. CDR3 protein: CASSQLREGRTGELFF. The CDR3 nucleotides read TGTGCCAGCAGCCAATTACGGGAGGGCCGTACCGGGGAGCTGTTTTTT.